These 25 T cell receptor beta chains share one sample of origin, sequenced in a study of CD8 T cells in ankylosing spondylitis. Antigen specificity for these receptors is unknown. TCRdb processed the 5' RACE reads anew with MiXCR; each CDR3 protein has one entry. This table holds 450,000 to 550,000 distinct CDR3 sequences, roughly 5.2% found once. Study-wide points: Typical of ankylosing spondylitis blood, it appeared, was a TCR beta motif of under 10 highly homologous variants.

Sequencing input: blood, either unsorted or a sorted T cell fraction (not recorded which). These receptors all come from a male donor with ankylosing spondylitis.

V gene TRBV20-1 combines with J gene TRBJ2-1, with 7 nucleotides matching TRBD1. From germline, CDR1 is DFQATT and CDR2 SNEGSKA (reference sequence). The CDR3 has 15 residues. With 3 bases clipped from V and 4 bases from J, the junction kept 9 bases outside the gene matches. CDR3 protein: CSARKTGFAYNEQFF. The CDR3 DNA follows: TGCAGTGCTAGGAAGACAGGGTTTGCATACAATGAGCAGTTCTTC.

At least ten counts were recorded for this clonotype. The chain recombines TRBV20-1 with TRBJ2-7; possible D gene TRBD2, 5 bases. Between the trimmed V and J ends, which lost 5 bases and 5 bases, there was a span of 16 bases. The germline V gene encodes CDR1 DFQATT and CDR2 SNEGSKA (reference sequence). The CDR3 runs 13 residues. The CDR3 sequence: CSARGPWANEQYF. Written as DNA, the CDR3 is TGCAGTGCTCGAGGGCCATGGGCCAACGAGCAGTACTTC.

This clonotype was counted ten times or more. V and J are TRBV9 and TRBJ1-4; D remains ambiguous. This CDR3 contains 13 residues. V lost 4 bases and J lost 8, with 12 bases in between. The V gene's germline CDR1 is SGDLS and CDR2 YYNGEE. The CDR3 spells CASSPRMDEKLFF. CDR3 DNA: TGTGCCAGCAGCCCACGTATGGACGAAAAACTGTTTTTT.

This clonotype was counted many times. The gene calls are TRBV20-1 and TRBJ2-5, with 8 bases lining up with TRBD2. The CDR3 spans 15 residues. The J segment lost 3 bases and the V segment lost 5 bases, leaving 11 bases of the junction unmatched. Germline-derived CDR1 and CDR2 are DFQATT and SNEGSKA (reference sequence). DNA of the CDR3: TGCAGTGCTCAAGTAGCGGGGCTTCTAGAAGAGACCCAGTACTTC. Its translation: CSAQVAGLLEETQYF.

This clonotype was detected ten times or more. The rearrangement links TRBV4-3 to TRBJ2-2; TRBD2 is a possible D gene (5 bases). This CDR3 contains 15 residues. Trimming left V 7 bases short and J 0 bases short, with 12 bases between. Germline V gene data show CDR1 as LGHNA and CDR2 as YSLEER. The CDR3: CASTLDYSNTGELFF. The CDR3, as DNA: TGCGCCAGCACGTTAGACTACTCGAACACCGGGGAGCTGTTTTTT.

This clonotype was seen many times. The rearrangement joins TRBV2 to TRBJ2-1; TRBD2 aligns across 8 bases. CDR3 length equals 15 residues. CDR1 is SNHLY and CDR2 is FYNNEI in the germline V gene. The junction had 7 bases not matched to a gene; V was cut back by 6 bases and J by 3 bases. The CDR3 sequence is CASRSTSGFYNEQFF. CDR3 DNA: TGTGCCAGCAGATCCACTAGCGGCTTCTACAATGAGCAGTTCTTC.

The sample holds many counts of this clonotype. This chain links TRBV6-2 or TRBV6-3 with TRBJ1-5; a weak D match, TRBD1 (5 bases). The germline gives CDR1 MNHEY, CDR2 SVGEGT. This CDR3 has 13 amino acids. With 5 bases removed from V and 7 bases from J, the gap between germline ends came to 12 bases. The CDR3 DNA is TGTGCCAGCAGTACGGACGGGGCACAGCCCCAGCATTTT. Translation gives CASSTDGAQPQHF.

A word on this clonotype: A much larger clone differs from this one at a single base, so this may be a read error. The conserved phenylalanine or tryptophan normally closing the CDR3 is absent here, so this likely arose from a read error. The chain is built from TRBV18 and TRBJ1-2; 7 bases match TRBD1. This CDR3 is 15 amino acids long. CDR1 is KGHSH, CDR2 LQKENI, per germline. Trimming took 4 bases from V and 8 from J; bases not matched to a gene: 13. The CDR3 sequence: CASSQKGQWDDGYTL. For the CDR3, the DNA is TGTGCCAGCTCACAGAAGGGACAGTGGGATGACGGCTACACCCTC.

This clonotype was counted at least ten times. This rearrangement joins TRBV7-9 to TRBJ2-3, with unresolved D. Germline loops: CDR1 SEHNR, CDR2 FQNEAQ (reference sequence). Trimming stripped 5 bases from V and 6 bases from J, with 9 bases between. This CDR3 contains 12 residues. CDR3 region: CASSPGKDTQYF. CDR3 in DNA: TGTGCCAGCAGCCCCGGAAAGGATACGCAGTATTTT.

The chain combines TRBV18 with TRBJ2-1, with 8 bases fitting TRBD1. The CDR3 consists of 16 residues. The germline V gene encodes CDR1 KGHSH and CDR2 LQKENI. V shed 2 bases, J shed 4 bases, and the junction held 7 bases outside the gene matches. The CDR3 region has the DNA TGTGCCAGCTCACCAGAAGGGCGACAGGGGTACAATGAGCAGTTCTTC. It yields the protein CASSPEGRQGYNEQFF. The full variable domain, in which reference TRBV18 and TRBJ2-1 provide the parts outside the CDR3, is NAGVMQNPRHLVRRRGQEARLRCSPMKGHSHVYWYRQLPEEGLKFMVYLQKENIIDESGMPKERFSAEFPKEGPSILRIQQVVRGDSAAYFCASSPEGRQGYNEQFFGPGTRLTVL.

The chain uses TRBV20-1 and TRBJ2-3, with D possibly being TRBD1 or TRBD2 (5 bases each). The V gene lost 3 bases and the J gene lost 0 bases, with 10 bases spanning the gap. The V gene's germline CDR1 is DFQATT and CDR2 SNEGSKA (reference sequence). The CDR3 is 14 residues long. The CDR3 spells CSASGTASTDTQYF. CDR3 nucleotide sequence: TGCAGTGCTAGTGGGACCGCTAGCACAGATACGCAGTATTTT.

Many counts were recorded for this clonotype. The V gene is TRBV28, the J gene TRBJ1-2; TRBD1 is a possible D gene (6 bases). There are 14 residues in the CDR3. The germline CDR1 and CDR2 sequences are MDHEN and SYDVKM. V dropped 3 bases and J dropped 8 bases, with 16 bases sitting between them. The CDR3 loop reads CASSFPNRVNGYTF. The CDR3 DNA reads TGTGCCAGCAGTTTCCCTAACAGGGTGAACGGCTACACCTTC.

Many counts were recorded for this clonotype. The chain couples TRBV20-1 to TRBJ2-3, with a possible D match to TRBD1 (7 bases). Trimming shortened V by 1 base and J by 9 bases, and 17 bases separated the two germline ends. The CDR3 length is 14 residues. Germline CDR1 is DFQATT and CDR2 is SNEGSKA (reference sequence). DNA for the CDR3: TGCAGTGCTAGAGGACAGGGTAGCGGACCGACGCAGTATTTT. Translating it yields CSARGQGSGPTQYF.

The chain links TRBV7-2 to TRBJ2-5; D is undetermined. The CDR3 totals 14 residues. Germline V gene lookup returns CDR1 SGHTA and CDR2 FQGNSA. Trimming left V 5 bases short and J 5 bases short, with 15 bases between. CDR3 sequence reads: CASSPQRGSETQYF. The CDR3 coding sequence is TGTGCCAGCAGCCCCCAGCGCGGCAGTGAGACCCAGTACTTC.

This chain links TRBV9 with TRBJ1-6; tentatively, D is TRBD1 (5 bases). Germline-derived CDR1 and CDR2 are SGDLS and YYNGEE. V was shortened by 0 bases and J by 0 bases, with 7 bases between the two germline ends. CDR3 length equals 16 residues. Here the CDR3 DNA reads TGTGCCAGCAGCGTAGGACAGAGCTCCTATAATTCACCCCTCCACTTT. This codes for CASSVGQSSYNSPLHF.

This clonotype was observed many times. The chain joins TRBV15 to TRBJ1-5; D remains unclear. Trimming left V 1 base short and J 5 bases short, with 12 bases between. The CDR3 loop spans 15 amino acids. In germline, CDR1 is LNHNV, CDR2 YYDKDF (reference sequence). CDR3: CATSRGAVKDQPQHF. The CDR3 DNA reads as TGTGCCACCAGCAGAGGGGCCGTAAAAGATCAGCCCCAGCATTTT.

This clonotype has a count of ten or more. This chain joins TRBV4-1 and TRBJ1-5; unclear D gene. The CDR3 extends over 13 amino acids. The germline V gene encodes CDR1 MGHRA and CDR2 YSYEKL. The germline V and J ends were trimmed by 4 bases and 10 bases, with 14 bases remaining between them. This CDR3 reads CASSRATTGPQHF. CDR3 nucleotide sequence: TGCGCCAGCAGCCGTGCGACGACGGGACCCCAGCATTTT.

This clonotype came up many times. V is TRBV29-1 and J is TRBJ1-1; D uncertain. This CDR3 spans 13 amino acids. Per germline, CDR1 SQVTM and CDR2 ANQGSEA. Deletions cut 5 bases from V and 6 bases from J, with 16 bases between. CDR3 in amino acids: CSVHFGSFPEAFF. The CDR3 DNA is TGCAGCGTTCATTTTGGGTCCTTCCCTGAAGCTTTCTTT.

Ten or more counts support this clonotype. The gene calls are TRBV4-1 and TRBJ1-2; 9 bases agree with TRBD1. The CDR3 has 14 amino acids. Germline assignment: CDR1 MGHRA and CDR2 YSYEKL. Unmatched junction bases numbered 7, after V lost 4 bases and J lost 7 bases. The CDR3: CASSRDTGGFGYTF. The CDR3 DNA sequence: TGCGCCAGCAGCCGAGATACAGGGGGCTTTGGCTACACCTTC.

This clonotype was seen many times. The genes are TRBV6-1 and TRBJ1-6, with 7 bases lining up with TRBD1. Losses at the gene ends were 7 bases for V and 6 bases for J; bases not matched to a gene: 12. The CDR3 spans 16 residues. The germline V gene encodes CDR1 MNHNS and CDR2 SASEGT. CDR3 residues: CASTYALTGANSPLHF. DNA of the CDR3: TGTGCCAGCACCTACGCCCTTACAGGGGCTAATTCACCCCTCCACTTT.

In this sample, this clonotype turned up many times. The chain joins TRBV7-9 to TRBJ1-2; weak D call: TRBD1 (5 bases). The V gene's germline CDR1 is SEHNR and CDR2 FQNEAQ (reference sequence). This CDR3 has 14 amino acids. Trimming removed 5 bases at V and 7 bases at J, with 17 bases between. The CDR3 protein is CASSPGTDGSGYTF. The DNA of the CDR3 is TGTGCCAGCAGCCCGGGGACGGACGGGAGTGGCTACACCTTC.

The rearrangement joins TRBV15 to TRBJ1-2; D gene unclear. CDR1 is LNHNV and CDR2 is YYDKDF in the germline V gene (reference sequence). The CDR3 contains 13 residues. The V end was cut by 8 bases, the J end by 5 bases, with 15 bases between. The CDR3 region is CATGRRGLYGYTF. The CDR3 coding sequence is TGTGCCACCGGGCGACGCGGCCTATATGGCTACACCTTC.

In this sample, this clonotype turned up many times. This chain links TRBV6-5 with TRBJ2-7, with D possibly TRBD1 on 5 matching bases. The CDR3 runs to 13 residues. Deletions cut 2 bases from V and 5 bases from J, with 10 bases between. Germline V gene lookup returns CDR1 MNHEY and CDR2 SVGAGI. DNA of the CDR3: TGTGCCAGCAGTTACGGACATCCCAACGAGCAGTACTTC. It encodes CASSYGHPNEQYF.

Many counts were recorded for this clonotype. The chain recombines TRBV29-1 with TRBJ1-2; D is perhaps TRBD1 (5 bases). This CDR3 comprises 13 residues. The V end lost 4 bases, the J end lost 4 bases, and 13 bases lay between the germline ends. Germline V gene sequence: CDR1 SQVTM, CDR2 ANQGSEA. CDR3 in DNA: TGCAGCGTTGTTGGGGACTTACCCTATGGCTACACCTTC. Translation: CSVVGDLPYGYTF.

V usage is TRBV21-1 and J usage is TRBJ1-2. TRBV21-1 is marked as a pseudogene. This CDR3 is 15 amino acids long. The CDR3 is CASTSSDGPNHGYTF. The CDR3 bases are TGTGCCAGCACCTCCTCGGACGGCCCGAATCATGGCTACACCTTC.